This T cell receptor (beta chain) was obtained from a study of T-cell memory formation after mild COVID-19. Background on the study: Most TCR clusters belonged to a single donor.

TCRdb redid the calling of the 5' RACE reads with MiXCR, one entry per CDR3 protein. Of roughly 500,000 distinct CDR3 sequences listed, over 20% are singletons. This CDR3 contains 15 residues. Germline assignment: CDR1 SGHVS and CDR2 FNYEAQ. V was clipped by 1 base and J by 0 bases, with 10 bases between them. The table lists this clonotype with a few counts. The antigen remains unidentified. Study-wide results and limits: Some SARS-CoV-2-responding clones were already detected in memory before infection.

The sequence came from an adult woman who had mild COVID-19 (a few samples of this study predate the infection). Cell type and time point are not known. The rearrangement uses TRBV7-6 and TRBJ2-7; no clear D gene. The sequenced sample was PBMCs or a T cell subset sorted from them (not recorded which). The CDR3 DNA follows: TGTGCCAGCAGCTTAGGGGCGTTAAGCTCCTACGAGCAGTACTTC. Amino acid sequence: CASSLGALSSYEQYF.